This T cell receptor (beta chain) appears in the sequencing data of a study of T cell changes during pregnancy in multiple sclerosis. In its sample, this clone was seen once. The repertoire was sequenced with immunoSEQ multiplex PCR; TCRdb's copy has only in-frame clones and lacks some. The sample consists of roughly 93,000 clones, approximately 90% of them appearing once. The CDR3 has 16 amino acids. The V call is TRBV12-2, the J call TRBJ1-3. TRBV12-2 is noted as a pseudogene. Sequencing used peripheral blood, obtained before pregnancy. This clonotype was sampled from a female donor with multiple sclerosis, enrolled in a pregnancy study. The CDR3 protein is CASRLAREGLGNTIYF. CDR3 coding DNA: TGTGCAAGTCGCTTAGCGAGGGAGGGGTTGGGAAACACCATATATTTT.